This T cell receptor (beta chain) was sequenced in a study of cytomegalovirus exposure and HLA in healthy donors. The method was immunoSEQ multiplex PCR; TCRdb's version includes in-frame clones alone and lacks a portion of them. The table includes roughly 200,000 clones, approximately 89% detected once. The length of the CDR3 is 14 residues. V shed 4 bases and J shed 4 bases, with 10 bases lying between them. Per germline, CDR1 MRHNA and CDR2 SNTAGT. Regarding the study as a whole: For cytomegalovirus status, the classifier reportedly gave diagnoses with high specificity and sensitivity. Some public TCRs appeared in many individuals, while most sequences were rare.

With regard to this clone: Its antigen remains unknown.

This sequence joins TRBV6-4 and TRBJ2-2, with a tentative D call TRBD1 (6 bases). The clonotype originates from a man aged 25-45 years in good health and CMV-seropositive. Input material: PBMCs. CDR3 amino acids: CASSVLGGTGELFF. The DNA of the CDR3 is TGTGCCAGCAGTGTACTAGGGGGCACCGGGGAGCTGTTTTTT.